The T cell receptor (beta chain) under discussion was sequenced for a study of T-cell memory formation after mild COVID-19. Regarding the study as a whole: Clones that contracted from day 15 to 85 had balanced CD4/CD8; later expanders were CD4+ biased. Those CD4+ clones that contracted were mainly in CM and EM (CD8+ ones in EMRA).

In the case of this clonotype: The antigen is not known.

Constant-segment primers served in 5'RACE that generated TCR alpha and TCR beta cDNA libraries bearing sample barcodes and UMIs. Each CDR3 protein gets one entry after TCRdb re-called the 5' RACE reads with MiXCR. The sample includes roughly 170,000 distinct CDR3 sequences, 18% of them seen just once. Per germline, CDR1 SGHVS and CDR2 FQNEAQ. V was cut by 5 bases and J by 7 bases, with 17 bases left in between. CDR3 length: 15 amino acids. The sample was PBMCs or a T cell subset sorted from them (not recorded which). The receptor was isolated from a man in his late teens or twenties who had mild COVID-19 (a few samples of this study predate the infection). Cell type and time point are not known. The chain recombines TRBV7-8 with TRBJ1-4; no reliable D call. CDR3 protein: CASSLGGRGAEKLFF. CDR3 nucleotides: TGTGCCAGCAGCCTAGGTGGGCGCGGCGCTGAAAAACTGTTTTTT.